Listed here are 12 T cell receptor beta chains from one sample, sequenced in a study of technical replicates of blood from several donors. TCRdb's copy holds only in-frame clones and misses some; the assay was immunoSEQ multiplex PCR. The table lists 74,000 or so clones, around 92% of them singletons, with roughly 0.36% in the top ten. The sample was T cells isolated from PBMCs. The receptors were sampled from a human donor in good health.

Here the CDR3 reads CASSEKSGRANGYEQYF. DNA for the CDR3: TGTGCCAGCAGTGAAAAGAGCGGGAGGGCCAATGGGTACGAGCAGTACTTC. The genes are TRBV6-1 and TRBJ2-7; 10 bases map to TRBD2. Losses at the gene ends were 2 bases for V and 4 bases for J; bases not matched to a gene: 11. Germline V gene lookup returns CDR1 MNHNS and CDR2 SASEGT. The CDR3 runs 17 residues.

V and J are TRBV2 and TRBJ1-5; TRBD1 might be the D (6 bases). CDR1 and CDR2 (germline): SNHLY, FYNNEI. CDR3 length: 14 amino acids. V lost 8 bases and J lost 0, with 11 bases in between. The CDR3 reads CASAVGASNQPQHF. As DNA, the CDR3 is TGTGCCAGCGCCGTGGGGGCTAGCAATCAGCCCCAGCATTTT.

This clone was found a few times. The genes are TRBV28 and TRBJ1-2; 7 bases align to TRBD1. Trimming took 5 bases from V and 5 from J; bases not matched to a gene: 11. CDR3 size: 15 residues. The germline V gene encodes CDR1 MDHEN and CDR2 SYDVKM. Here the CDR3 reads CASSQIQGLGYGYTF. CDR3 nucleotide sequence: TGTGCCAGCAGTCAGATACAGGGGCTAGGTTATGGCTACACCTTC.

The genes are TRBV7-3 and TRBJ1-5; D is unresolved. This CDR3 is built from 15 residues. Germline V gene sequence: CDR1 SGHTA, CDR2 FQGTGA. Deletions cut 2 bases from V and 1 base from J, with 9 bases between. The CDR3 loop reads CASSLEGLSNQPQHF. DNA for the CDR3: TGTGCCAGCAGCTTAGAGGGATTAAGCAATCAGCCCCAGCATTTT.

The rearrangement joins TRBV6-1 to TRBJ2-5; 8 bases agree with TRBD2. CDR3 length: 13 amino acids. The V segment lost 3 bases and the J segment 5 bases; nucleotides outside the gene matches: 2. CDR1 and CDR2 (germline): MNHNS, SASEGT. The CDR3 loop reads CASSETGGETQYF. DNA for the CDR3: TGTGCCAGCAGTGAGACGGGGGGGGAGACCCAGTACTTC.

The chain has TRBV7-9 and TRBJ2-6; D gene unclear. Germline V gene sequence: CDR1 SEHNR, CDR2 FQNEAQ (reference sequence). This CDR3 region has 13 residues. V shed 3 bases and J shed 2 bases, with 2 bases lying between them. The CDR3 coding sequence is TGTGCCAGCAGCTTCGCTGGGGCCAACGTCCTGACTTTC. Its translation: CASSFAGANVLTF.

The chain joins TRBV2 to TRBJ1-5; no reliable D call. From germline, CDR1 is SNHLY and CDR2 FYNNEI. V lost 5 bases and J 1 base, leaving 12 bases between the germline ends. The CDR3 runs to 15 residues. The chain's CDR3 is CASSWASVSNQPQHF. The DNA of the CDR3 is TGTGCCAGCAGTTGGGCATCTGTCAGCAATCAGCCCCAGCATTTT.

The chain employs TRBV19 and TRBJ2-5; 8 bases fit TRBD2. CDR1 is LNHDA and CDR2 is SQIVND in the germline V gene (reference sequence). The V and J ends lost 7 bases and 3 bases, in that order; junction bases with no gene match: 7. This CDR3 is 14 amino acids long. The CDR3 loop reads CASKDSGVKETQYF. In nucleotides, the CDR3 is TGTGCCAGTAAAGATAGCGGGGTCAAAGAGACCCAGTACTTC.

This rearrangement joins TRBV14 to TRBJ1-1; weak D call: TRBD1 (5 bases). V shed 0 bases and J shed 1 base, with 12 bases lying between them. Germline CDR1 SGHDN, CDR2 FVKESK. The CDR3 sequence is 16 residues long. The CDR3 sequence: CASSQDWVTGNTEAFF. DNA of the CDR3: TGTGCCAGCAGCCAAGATTGGGTCACAGGGAACACTGAAGCTTTCTTT.

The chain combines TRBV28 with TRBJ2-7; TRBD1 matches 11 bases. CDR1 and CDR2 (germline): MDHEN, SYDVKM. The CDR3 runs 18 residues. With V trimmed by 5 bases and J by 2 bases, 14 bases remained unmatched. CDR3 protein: CASSPPKDRGRNPYEQYF. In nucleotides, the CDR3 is TGTGCCAGCAGTCCACCCAAGGACAGGGGGCGTAATCCCTACGAGCAGTACTTC.

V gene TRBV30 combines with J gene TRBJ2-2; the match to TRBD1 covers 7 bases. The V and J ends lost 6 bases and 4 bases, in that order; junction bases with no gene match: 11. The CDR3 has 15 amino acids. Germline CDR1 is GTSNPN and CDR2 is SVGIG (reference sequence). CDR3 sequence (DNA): TGTGCCTGCACGCGACAGGGTTATCGCACCGGGGAGCTGTTTTTT. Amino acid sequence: CACTRQGYRTGELFF.

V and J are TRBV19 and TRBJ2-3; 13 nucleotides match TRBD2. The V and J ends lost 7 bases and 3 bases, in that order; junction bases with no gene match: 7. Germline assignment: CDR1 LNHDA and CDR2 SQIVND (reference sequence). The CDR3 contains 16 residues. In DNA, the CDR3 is TGTGCCAGTACTTGGACTAGCGGGAGAGGGACAGATACGCAGTATTTT. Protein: CASTWTSGRGTDTQYF.